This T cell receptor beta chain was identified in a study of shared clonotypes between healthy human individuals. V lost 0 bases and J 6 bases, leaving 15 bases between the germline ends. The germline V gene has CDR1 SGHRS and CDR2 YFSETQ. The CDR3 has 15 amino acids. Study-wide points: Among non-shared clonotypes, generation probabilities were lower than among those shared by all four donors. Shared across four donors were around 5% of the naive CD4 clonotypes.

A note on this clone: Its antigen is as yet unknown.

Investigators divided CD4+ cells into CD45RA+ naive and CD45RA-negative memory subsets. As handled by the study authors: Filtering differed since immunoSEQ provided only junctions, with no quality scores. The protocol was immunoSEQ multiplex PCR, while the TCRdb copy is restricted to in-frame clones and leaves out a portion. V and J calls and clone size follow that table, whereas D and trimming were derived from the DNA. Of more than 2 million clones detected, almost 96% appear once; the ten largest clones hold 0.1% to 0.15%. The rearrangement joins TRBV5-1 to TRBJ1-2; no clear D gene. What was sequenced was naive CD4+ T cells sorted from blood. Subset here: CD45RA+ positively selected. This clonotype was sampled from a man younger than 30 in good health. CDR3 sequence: CASSLGAQSLNGYTF. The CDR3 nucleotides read TGCGCCAGCAGCTTGGGAGCCCAGTCGTTGAATGGCTACACCTTC.